The T cell receptor beta chain described here comes from a study of T cell clusters in autoimmune cytopenias. About the research overall: The median distinct TRB clonotype count was about 2,000 per sample, from a median roughly 51,000 reads.

Each sample's input was approximately 270 ng genomic DNA, 30,000 to 45,000 genome equivalents. There are 16 residues in the CDR3. Germline CDR1 reads MNHNY; CDR2 reads SVGAGI (reference sequence). Frequency places this clonotype as medium-sized (0.01 to 0.1%). Its antigen remains unknown. Broader study findings: No experiment has yet validated the function of the T cell clusters defined in silico. Active autoimmune hepatitis patients had approximately 3-fold fewer exclusive TRB clusters than healthy donors. Comparing secondary cytopenia with chronic lymphocytic leukemia showed no cluster-lack signature, apparently masked by lymphoma repertoire.

One tube held mixed TRB-A and TRB-B primer pools for touch-down PCR. TCRdb reprocessed the multiplex PCR reads and keeps a single row for each CDR3 protein, giving no DNA. This specimen shows around 3,200 distinct CDR3 sequences; the ten leading clones hold 3.3%. This TCR was recovered from a human donor with an autoimmune cytopenia or autoimmune hepatitis (not recorded which). The chain carries TRBV6-6 and TRBJ2-3; TCRdb's D call of TRBD1 is untestable without DNA. Specimen: peripheral blood. The chain's CDR3 is CASRRLPGQGPDTQYF.